This T cell receptor beta chain was sequenced during a study of blood T cell repertoires in COVID-19. Study-level background: Whether acute or convalescent, the COVID-19 samples came from the United States, Italy and Spain.

V was pared by 0 bases and J by 0 bases, with 6 bases of the junction left unmatched. CDR1 is KGHSH, CDR2 LQKENI, per germline. The CDR3 sequence is 17 residues long. Profiled with immunoSEQ multiplex PCR; TCRdb holds only in-frame clones, not every one. The profile shows about 300,000 clones, approximately 90% of them singletons. The chain has TRBV18 and TRBJ2-7; TRBD2 aligns across 9 bases. Sequenced: peripheral blood. The TCR comes from a man in his late teens or twenties with active or convalescent COVID-19. The DNA of the CDR3 is TGTGCCAGCTCACCACCGTTTGGTAGCGGGAGCTCCTACGAGCAGTACTTC. It codes for CASSPPFGSGSSYEQYF.